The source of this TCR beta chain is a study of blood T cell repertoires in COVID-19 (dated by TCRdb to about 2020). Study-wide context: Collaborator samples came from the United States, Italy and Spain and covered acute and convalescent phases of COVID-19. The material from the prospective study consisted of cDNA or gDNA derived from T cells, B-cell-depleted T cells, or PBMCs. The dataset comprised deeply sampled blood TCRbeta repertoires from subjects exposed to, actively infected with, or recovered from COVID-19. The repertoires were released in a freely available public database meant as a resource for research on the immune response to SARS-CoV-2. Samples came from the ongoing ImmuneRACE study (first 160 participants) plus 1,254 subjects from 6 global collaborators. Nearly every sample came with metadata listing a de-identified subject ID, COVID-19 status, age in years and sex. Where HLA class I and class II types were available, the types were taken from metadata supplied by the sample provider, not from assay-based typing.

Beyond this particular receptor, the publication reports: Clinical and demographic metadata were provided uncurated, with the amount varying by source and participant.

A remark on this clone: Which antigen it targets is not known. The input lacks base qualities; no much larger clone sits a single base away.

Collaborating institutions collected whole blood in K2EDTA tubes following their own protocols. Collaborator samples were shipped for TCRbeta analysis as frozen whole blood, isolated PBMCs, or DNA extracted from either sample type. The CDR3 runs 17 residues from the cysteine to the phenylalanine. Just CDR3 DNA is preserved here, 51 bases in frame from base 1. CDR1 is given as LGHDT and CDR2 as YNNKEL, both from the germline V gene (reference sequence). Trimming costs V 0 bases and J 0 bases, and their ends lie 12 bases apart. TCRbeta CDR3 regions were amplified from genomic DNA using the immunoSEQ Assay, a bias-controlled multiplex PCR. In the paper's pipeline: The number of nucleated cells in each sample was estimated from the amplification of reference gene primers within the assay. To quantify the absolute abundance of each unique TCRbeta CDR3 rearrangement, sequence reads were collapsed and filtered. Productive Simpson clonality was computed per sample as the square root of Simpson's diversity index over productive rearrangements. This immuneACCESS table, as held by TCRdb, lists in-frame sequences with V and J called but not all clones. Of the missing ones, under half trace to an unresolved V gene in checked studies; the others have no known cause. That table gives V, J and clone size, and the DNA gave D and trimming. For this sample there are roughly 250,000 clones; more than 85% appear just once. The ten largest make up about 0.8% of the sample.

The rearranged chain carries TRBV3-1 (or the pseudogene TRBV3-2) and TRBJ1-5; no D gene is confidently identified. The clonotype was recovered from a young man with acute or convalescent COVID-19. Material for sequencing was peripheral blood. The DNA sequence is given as TGTGCCAGCAGCCAAGATCCGGCAGACTCTAGCAATCAGCCCCAGCATTTT. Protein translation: CASSQDPADSSNQPQHF.